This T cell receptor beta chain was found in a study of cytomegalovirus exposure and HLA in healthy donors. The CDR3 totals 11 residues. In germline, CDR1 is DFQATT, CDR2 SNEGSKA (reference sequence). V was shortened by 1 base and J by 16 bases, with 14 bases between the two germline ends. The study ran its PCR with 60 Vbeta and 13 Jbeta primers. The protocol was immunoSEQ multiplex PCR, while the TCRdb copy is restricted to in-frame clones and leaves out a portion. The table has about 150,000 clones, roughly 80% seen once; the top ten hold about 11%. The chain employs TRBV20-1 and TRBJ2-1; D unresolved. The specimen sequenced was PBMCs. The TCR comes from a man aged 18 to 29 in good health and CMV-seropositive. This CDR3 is CSARVEVPTFF. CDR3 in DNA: TGCAGTGCTAGAGTAGAAGTCCCCACTTTCTTC.